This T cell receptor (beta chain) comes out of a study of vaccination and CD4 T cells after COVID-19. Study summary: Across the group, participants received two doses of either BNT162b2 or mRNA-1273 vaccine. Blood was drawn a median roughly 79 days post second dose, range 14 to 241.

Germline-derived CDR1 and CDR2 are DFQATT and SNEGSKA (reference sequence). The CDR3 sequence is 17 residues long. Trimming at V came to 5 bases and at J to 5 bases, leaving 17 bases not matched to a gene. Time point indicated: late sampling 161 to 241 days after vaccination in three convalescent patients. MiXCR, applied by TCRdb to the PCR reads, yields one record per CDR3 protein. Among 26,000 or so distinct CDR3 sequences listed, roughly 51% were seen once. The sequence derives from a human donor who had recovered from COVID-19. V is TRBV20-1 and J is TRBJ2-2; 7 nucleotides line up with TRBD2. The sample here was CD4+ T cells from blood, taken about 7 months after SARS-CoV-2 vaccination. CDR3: CSALGWRESSGTGELFF. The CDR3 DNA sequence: TGCAGTGCTTTGGGTTGGCGGGAGTCGTCGGGGACCGGGGAGCTGTTTTTT.